The 27 T cell receptor beta chains presented below share a single source sample, sequenced in a study of vaccination and CD4 T cells after COVID-19. These receptors have no known antigen. Cultured CD4+ T-cell DNA underwent Oncomine TCR Beta short-read sequencing. TCRdb itself ran the PCR reads through MiXCR, one entry per CDR3 protein. The repertoire holds about 20,000 distinct CDR3 sequences, with around two fifths as singletons. Time point described: late sampling 161 to 241 days after vaccination in three convalescent patients. This sample's treatment: approximately 10-day PBMC culture with coronavirus spike peptide pools or control peptides (ViraFEST assay). The input for sequencing was CD4+ T cells from blood, cultured in vitro, taken about 7 months after SARS-CoV-2 vaccination. These receptors were collected from a human donor who had recovered from COVID-19.

The table lists this clonotype with a few counts. The genes are TRBV20-1 and TRBJ2-7; D gene ambiguous. V was trimmed by 0 bases and J by 2 bases, leaving 8 bases between them. The germline V gene has CDR1 DFQATT and CDR2 SNEGSKA (reference sequence). The CDR3 has 13 amino acids. The chain's CDR3 is CSARESPTYEQYF. CDR3 bases: TGCAGTGCTAGAGAGTCCCCCACCTACGAGCAGTACTTC.

The chain links TRBV27 to TRBJ1-6; D is perhaps TRBD1 (6 bases). Germline CDR1 is MNHEY and CDR2 is SMNVEV (reference sequence). CDR3 length: 15 amino acids. The ends were cut back, 5 bases at V and 10 bases at J, with 18 bases in the middle. Written as DNA, the CDR3 is TGTGCCAGCAGTCGCCTCCCGGGACACGGCTCACCCCTCCACTTT. Protein sequence: CASSRLPGHGSPLHF.

The chain uses TRBV7-9 and TRBJ2-7, with 9 bases lining up with TRBD1. The CDR3 extends over 14 amino acids. The V segment lost 4 bases and the J segment 3 bases; nucleotides outside the gene matches: 4. Germline V gene data show CDR1 as SEHNR and CDR2 as FQNEAQ (reference sequence). CDR3 bases: TGTGCCAGCAGCTACCTGACAGGGGGCTACGAGCAGTACTTC. It translates to CASSYLTGGYEQYF.

This clonotype was seen only a few times. The J gene is TRBJ2-3, the V gene TRBV7-9; 12 bases map to TRBD1. This CDR3 has 17 amino acids. The germline gives CDR1 SEHNR, CDR2 FQNEAQ (reference sequence). J lost 6 bases, V lost 5 bases, and 12 bases had no gene match. CDR3 amino acids: CASSPASGTGGSDTQYF. The CDR3 bases are TGTGCCAGCAGCCCGGCGTCCGGGACAGGGGGCAGTGATACGCAGTATTTT.

The genes are TRBV7-2 and TRBJ2-5; D possibly corresponds to TRBD2 (6 bases). The V end lost 1 base, the J end lost 4 bases, and 13 bases lay between the germline ends. The CDR3 extends over 15 amino acids. CDR1 and CDR2 from the germline V gene are SGHTA and FQGNSA. This CDR3 is CASSLGPLGGETQYF. The DNA of the CDR3 is TGTGCCAGCAGCTTAGGGCCCCTGGGAGGAGAGACCCAGTACTTC.

This clonotype showed up many times. The chain is built from TRBV27 and TRBJ1-1; D remains ambiguous. Germline values: CDR1 MNHEY, CDR2 SMNVEV (reference sequence). The CDR3 loop spans 13 amino acids. The germline V and J ends were trimmed by 5 bases and 11 bases, with 18 bases remaining between them. CDR3 loop: CASSVGPRRVAFF. As DNA, the CDR3 is TGTGCCAGCAGTGTGGGCCCCAGGAGGGTGGCTTTCTTT.

This clonotype has only a few counts. The V gene is TRBV6-1, the J gene TRBJ2-7; 7 bases are a match to TRBD1. The length of the CDR3 is 16 residues. From germline, CDR1 is MNHNS and CDR2 SASEGT. V shed 5 bases, J shed 0 bases, and the junction held 10 bases outside the gene matches. The CDR3: CASSITGADLSYEQYF. The CDR3 DNA sequence: TGTGCCAGCAGTATCACAGGGGCCGACCTCTCCTACGAGCAGTACTTC.

The rearrangement links TRBV7-8 to TRBJ2-1, with TRBD2 identical over 16 bases. This CDR3 region has 18 residues. The ends lost 7 bases at V and 3 bases at J; junction bases unmatched: 9. In germline, CDR1 is SGHVS, CDR2 FQNEAQ. The CDR3 sequence: CASNAPGLAGGHYNEQFF. In DNA, the CDR3 is TGTGCCAGCAACGCACCGGGACTAGCGGGAGGGCACTACAATGAGCAGTTCTTC.

The chain combines TRBV7-9 with TRBJ2-1, with D possibly being TRBD2 (6 bases). Trimming shortened V by 2 bases and J by 6 bases, and 8 bases separated the two germline ends. This CDR3 is 13 amino acids long. Germline V gives CDR1 SEHNR, CDR2 FQNEAQ (reference sequence). The DNA of the CDR3 is TGTGCCAGCAGCTTATGGGGACTCAATGAGCAGTTCTTC. Its translation: CASSLWGLNEQFF.

Only a few counts were recorded for this clonotype. Written as DNA, the CDR3 is TGCAGTGCGAGGGGAGGCGGGAGGGCCTTTGAGCAGTACTTC. Translated: CSARGGGRAFEQYF. The V and J genes are TRBV20-1 and TRBJ2-7; 9 bases match TRBD2. The CDR3 loop spans 14 amino acids. Germline assignment: CDR1 DFQATT and CDR2 SNEGSKA (reference sequence). V lost 6 bases, J lost 7 bases, and 13 bases stayed unmatched.

The chain employs TRBV5-6 and TRBJ2-5; 7 nucleotides line up with TRBD2. The CDR3 totals 15 residues. Germline V gives CDR1 SGHDT, CDR2 YYEEEE. J gave up 4 bases and V 1 base, and 7 bases lay outside the gene matches. CDR3 sequence (DNA): TGTGCCAGCAGCTTGCGGCTAGCGGCCCCAGAGACCCAGTACTTC. Amino acids: CASSLRLAAPETQYF.

The chain employs TRBV6-2 or TRBV6-3 and TRBJ2-7; D may be TRBD1 (6 bases). CDR3 length equals 14 residues. V gave up 6 bases and J gave up 5 bases, with 17 bases separating them. Germline CDR1 is MNHEY and CDR2 is SVGEGT. CDR3 region: CASSRIRGSHEQYF. In DNA form, the CDR3 reads TGTGCCAGCAGCAGAATCAGGGGTTCCCACGAGCAGTACTTC.

The V call is TRBV7-9, the J call TRBJ1-2; D unresolved. Germline V gene lookup returns CDR1 SEHNR and CDR2 FQNEAQ (reference sequence). Trimming took off 4 bases at V and 9 bases at J, with 15 bases between the two ends. The CDR3 consists of 13 residues. The CDR3 DNA sequence: TGTGCCAGCAGCTGGGTCGACACGGAGCGCTACACCTTC. Protein sequence: CASSWVDTERYTF.

In this sample, this clonotype turned up a few times. CDR3 protein: CSVGSQMQFF. The CDR3 bases are TGCAGCGTTGGTTCCCAGATGCAGTTCTTC. The V and J genes are TRBV29-1 and TRBJ2-1; D is uncertain. Germline loops: CDR1 SQVTM, CDR2 ANQGSEA. The length of the CDR3 is 10 residues. V gave up 4 bases and J gave up 12 bases, with 10 bases separating them.

The V and J genes are TRBV6-1 and TRBJ1-2; a possible D gene is TRBD1 (5 bases). Germline V gene lookup returns CDR1 MNHNS and CDR2 SASEGT. The length of the CDR3 is 16 residues. V was pared by 5 bases and J by 0 bases, with 16 bases between. CDR3 nucleotide sequence: TGTGCCAGCAGTCGGGGGGACCCCATATCTAACTATGGCTACACCTTC. This encodes CASSRGDPISNYGYTF.

The chain links TRBV27 to TRBJ2-5, with TRBD2 matching over 7 bases. The V gene's germline CDR1 is MNHEY and CDR2 SMNVEV (reference sequence). CDR3 length: 14 residues. Trimming took 6 bases from V and 4 from J; bases not matched to a gene: 8. The CDR3 protein is CASRSRGVGETQYF. The CDR3 DNA reads TGTGCCAGCAGATCTCGGGGGGTCGGAGAGACCCAGTACTTC.

The chain uses TRBV2 and TRBJ1-6; D is uncertain. The CDR3 loop spans 11 amino acids. Germline V CDR1 and CDR2: SNHLY, FYNNEI. The V end was cut by 4 bases, the J end by 13 bases, with 8 bases between. The CDR3 bases are TGTGCCAGCAGTGCAGACTTTCCCCTCCACTTT. Translating gives CASSADFPLHF.

The gene calls are TRBV5-6 and TRBJ1-1; D remains ambiguous. In germline, CDR1 is SGHDT, CDR2 YYEEEE. The CDR3 covers 12 residues. V dropped 6 bases and J dropped 4 bases, with 10 bases sitting between them. In nucleotides, the CDR3 is TGTGCCAGCAATGGATGGGGCACTGAAGCTTTCTTT. As protein: CASNGWGTEAFF.

The J gene is TRBJ2-5, the V gene TRBV20-1; 8 positions match TRBD2. The germline V gene has CDR1 DFQATT and CDR2 SNEGSKA (reference sequence). The CDR3 is made up of 13 amino acids. The ends lost 5 bases at V and 5 bases at J; junction bases unmatched: 7. Written as DNA, the CDR3 is TGCAGTGCTGACGGGGGGGCCAGGGAGACCCAGTACTTC. Its translation is CSADGGARETQYF.

In its sample, this clonotype was seen a few times. The junction departs from the called germline gene at one end, perhaps through a read error. V is TRBV7-9 and J is TRBJ2-7, with TRBD2 matching 11 bases. The CDR3 is 15 amino acids. Germline loops: CDR1 SEHNR, CDR2 FQNEAQ (reference sequence). The CDR3 spells CASRLASGGTYEQYF. DNA of the CDR3: TGTGCCAGCAGGTTAGCTAGCGGGGGGACCTACGAGCAGTACTTC.

This clonotype was recorded a few times. The rearrangement links TRBV12-3 or TRBV12-4 to TRBJ1-5; D remains unclear. CDR3 length: 14 amino acids. V shed 5 bases and J shed 4 bases, with 12 bases lying between them. The CDR3 DNA follows: TGTGCCAGCAGTGATGACCTCGGGAATCAGCCCCAGCATTTT. As protein: CASSDDLGNQPQHF.

This clonotype was detected only a few times. The V call is TRBV15, the J call TRBJ1-5; the D gene is possibly TRBD1 (5 bases). The CDR3 consists of 16 residues. Germline-derived CDR1 and CDR2 are LNHNV and YYDKDF (reference sequence). V lost 6 bases, J lost 0 bases, and 15 bases lay in between. The CDR3 sequence is CATSEGAHYSNQPQHF. The CDR3 bases are TGTGCCACCAGTGAAGGGGCGCATTATAGCAATCAGCCCCAGCATTTT. Using reference TRBV15 and TRBJ1-5 for the parts outside the CDR3, the full variable domain is DAMVIQNPRYQVTQFGKPVTLSCSQTLNHNVMYWYQQKSSQAPKLLFHYYDKDFNNEADTPDNFQSRRPNTSFCFLDIRSPGLGDTAMYLCATSEGAHYSNQPQHFGDGTRLSIL.

This clonotype was seen a handful of times. The rearrangement links TRBV7-9 to TRBJ2-7; D is perhaps TRBD1 or TRBD2 (6 bases each). Deletions cut 7 bases from V and 3 bases from J, with 16 bases between. This CDR3 is 14 amino acids long. Germline CDR1 is SEHNR and CDR2 is FQNEAQ (reference sequence). CDR3 sequence reads: CASNQGTADYEQYF. The CDR3 coding sequence is TGTGCCAGCAATCAGGGGACTGCGGACTACGAGCAGTACTTC.

V gene TRBV24-1 combines with J gene TRBJ2-1, with TRBD1 matching over 11 bases. Germline lookup yields CDR1 KGHDR and CDR2 SFDVKD. The V and J ends lost 4 bases and 2 bases, in that order; junction bases with no gene match: 9. This CDR3 spans 18 amino acids. In nucleotides, the CDR3 is TGTGCCACCAGTGACAGCAGCAGGACAGGGGGCCCCTACAATGAGCAGTTCTTC. It specifies CATSDSSRTGGPYNEQFF.

The chain recombines TRBV19 with TRBJ1-1; 12 nucleotides align to TRBD1. The CDR3 is 15 residues long. The ends lost 9 bases at V and 3 bases at J; junction bases unmatched: 8. CDR1 and CDR2 (germline): LNHDA, SQIVND (reference sequence). The CDR3 loop is CASGTGGGWDTEAFF. The CDR3 region has the DNA TGTGCCAGCGGGACAGGGGGCGGTTGGGACACTGAAGCTTTCTTT.

The rearrangement joins TRBV5-4 to TRBJ1-2; D is possibly TRBD1 (6 bases). Germline V gene sequence: CDR1 SGHNT, CDR2 YYREEE (reference sequence). Trimming cost V 6 bases and J 7 bases, with 16 bases left between them. The CDR3 contains 13 residues. CDR3 sequence reads: CASTTLDRFGYTF. Written as DNA, the CDR3 is TGTGCCAGCACGACCCTCGACAGGTTTGGCTACACCTTC.

With regard to this clonotype: Its ends do not fully match the called genes, so a read error is possible. The chain combines TRBV19 with TRBJ2-3; D possibly corresponds to TRBD1 (5 bases). The germline V gene encodes CDR1 LNHDA and CDR2 SQIVND (reference sequence). This CDR3 has 14 residues. CDR3 sequence: CASSTYVATGTQYF. The DNA of the CDR3 is TGTGCCAGTAGTACATACGTCGCCACAGGTACGCAGTATTTT.